This TCR beta chain is drawn from a study of blood T cell repertoires in COVID-19. Whole-study context: Both acute and convalescent COVID-19 samples were obtained from the United States, Italy and Spain. The analysed material was cDNA or gDNA that came from T cells, B-cell-depleted T cells, or PBMCs.

V lost 5 bases to trimming and J lost 2 bases; unmatched junction nucleotides: 2. This CDR3 is built from 14 residues. Germline loops: CDR1 MNHEY, CDR2 SMNVEV (reference sequence). Sequenced by immunoSEQ multiplex PCR; TCRdb stores in-frame clones only, minus some. The table lists 410,000 or so clones, 75% to 90% of them singletons. During active infection, Seattle patients enrolled and were then monitored through disease. Specimen: peripheral blood. The V gene is TRBV27, the J gene TRBJ1-2; 10 positions match TRBD1. The sequence derives from a middle-aged woman with COVID-19, enrolled during active disease. CDR3 amino acids: CASSTGQGNYGYTF. The CDR3 DNA follows: TGTGCCAGCAGTACGGGACAGGGGAACTATGGCTACACCTTC.